A single T cell receptor (beta chain) is shown here with its context. This CDR3 region has 15 residues. The V gene lost 5 bases and the J gene lost 7 bases, with 20 bases spanning the gap. Per germline, CDR1 LNHDA and CDR2 SQIVND (reference sequence). Enrolled during active infection, Seattle patients were then followed longitudinally. The entry originates in a study of blood T cell repertoires in COVID-19. Study-wide background: Samples of COVID-19 (acute and convalescent) were obtained from the United States, Italy and Spain. From T cells, B-cell-depleted T cells, or PBMCs came the material, which was cDNA or gDNA.

Sequencing was performed with immunoSEQ multiplex PCR; in TCRdb, only in-frame clones are kept and a portion is missing. The repertoire includes tens of thousands of clones, 83% of them detected once, and about 9.4% sits in the top ten. This TCR came from a man aged 50-59 years with COVID-19, enrolled during active disease. Sequencing was performed on peripheral blood. This chain links TRBV19 with TRBJ2-5, with a weak D call TRBD1 (6 bases). The CDR3 DNA reads as TGTGCCAGTAGTCCGGGACACGGACTTTGGGGGACCCAGTACTTC. Protein sequence: CASSPGHGLWGTQYF.